The present entry profiles one T cell receptor beta chain with its context. Profiling relied on immunoSEQ multiplex PCR, and the TCRdb table lists in-frame clones only, not all of them. Among 150,000 to 200,000 clones listed, roughly 85% were seen once. Trimming at V came to 3 bases and at J to 2 bases, leaving 10 bases not matched to a gene. The germline CDR1 and CDR2 sequences are MGHDK and SYGVNS. The CDR3 sequence is 16 residues long. The sample belongs to a study of blood T cell repertoires in COVID-19. J is TRBJ2-7 and V is TRBV25-1, with 7 nucleotides matching TRBD1. This receptor was obtained from a human donor in a cohort sampled during active COVID-19. What was sequenced was peripheral blood. DNA of the CDR3: TGTGCCAGCAGTGACTCGGACAGGCTAGTTACCTACGAGCAGTACTTC. Translating it yields CASSDSDRLVTYEQYF.